Listed below are T cell receptor beta chains from one sample, sequenced in a study of blood T cell repertoires in COVID-19. Sequencing was performed with immunoSEQ multiplex PCR; in TCRdb, only in-frame clones are kept and a portion is missing. The sample shows 49,000 or so clones, approximately 85% of them seen only once. Sequencing used peripheral blood. Source of these receptors: a woman of 80 years or more with COVID-19, enrolled during active disease. Both conserved end residues are part of each CDR3. A D gene is named only where the DNA matches it firmly. Size tells how often a clone was seen (once, few, many) or the class of an expanded clone, and some rows leave it out.

V	D	size	J	CDR3	DNA
TRBV5-4	NA	NA	TRBJ2-3	CASSSYQSRAGADTQYF	TGTGCCAGCAGCTCCTACCAATCTAGAGCCGGGGCAGATACGCAGTATTTT
TRBV7-2	NA	NA	TRBJ2-3	CASSSLASSTDTQYF	TGTGCCAGCAGCTCTTTAGCCTCTAGCACAGATACGCAGTATTTT
TRBV18	NA	NA	TRBJ1-1	CASSNGINTEAFF	TGTGCCAGCTCGAATGGCATAAACACTGAAGCTTTCTTT
TRBV5-1	NA	NA	TRBJ1-2	CASSLAPGNGYTF	TGCGCCAGCAGCTTGGCCCCGGGAAATGGCTACACCTTC
TRBV25-1	TRBD1	once	TRBJ2-3	CASSLQGMGSTDTQYF	TGTGCCAGCAGTTTACAGGGGATGGGTAGCACAGATACGCAGTATTTT
TRBV7-2	NA	NA	TRBJ1-3	CASSFSRSGNTIYF	TGTGCCAGCAGCTTTTCCCGCTCTGGAAACACCATATATTTT
TRBV5-1	NA	NA	TRBJ2-2	CASSTDLYTGELFF	TGCGCCAGCAGCACTGACTTGTACACCGGGGAGCTGTTTTTT
TRBV5-6	TRBD2	few	TRBJ2-4	CASSLGEGSIQYF	TGTGCCAGCAGCTTGGGGGAGGGGAGCATTCAGTACTTC
TRBV28	NA	NA	TRBJ1-4	CASSTHREGNEKLFF	TGTGCCAGCAGTACCCACAGGGAGGGTAATGAAAAACTGTTTTTT
TRBV5-1	TRBD2	NA	TRBJ2-3	CASSLTSGADTQYF	TGCGCCAGCAGCTTAACTAGCGGGGCAGATACGCAGTATTTT
TRBV6-6	TRBD1	NA	TRBJ2-7	CASSYSWDRGLYEQYF	TGTGCCAGCAGTTACTCGTGGGACAGGGGGCTCTACGAGCAGTACTTC
TRBV6-6	TRBD1	once	TRBJ2-7	CASSPGQGSSYEQYF	TGTGCCAGCAGTCCGGGACAGGGGTCCTCCTACGAGCAGTACTTC
TRBV3-1/TRBV3-2	NA	NA	TRBJ2-6	CASSRLGSGANVLTF	TGTGCCAGCAGCCGCCTCGGCTCTGGGGCCAACGTCCTGACTTTC
TRBV5-4	TRBD1	NA	TRBJ2-5	CASRSQGAKAQYF	TGTGCCAGCAGATCGCAGGGGGCGAAGGCCCAGTACTTC
TRBV5-6	NA	once	TRBJ1-5	CASSSRIRLEPQHF	TGTGCCAGCAGCTCACGCATACGGTTGGAGCCCCAGCATTTT
TRBV6-5	TRBD1	NA	TRBJ1-5	CASILIDRVGQPQHF	TGTGCCAGCATTCTTATAGACAGGGTTGGTCAGCCCCAGCATTTT
TRBV13	TRBD1	NA	TRBJ1-2	CASSSGTGLYGYTF	TGTGCCAGCAGCTCAGGGACAGGCCTGTATGGCTACACCTTC
TRBV7-9	TRBD2	once	TRBJ2-3	CASRPGTSGKEVDTQYF	TGTGCCAGCAGGCCAGGGACTAGCGGCAAAGAGGTAGATACGCAGTATTTT
TRBV28	TRBD1	NA	TRBJ1-2	CASWDRNYGYTF	TGTGCCAGCTGGGACAGGAATTATGGCTACACCTTC
TRBV4-1	NA	NA	TRBJ2-7	CASSQGRGALADSSYEQYF	TGCGCCAGCAGCCAAGGCCGGGGGGCCCTAGCGGATTCGAGCTACGAGCAGTACTTC
TRBV6-5	TRBD2	NA	TRBJ2-1	CASNRLAGAHNEQFF	TGTGCCAGCAACAGACTAGCGGGGGCCCACAATGAGCAGTTCTTC
TRBV7-6	TRBD2	NA	TRBJ2-1	CACSLAGSGRAIELFF	TGTGCCTGCAGCTTAGCGGGCAGCGGGAGGGCGATTGAGCTGTTCTTC
TRBV5-1	NA	NA	TRBJ2-1	CASGEQGSPQEQFF	TGCGCCAGCGGCGAACAGGGTTCCCCCCAGGAGCAGTTCTTC
TRBV12-3/TRBV12-4	TRBD1	NA	TRBJ1-2	CASSLGTGSYTF	TGTGCCAGCAGTTTAGGGACAGGTTCCTACACCTTC
TRBV11-2	TRBD1	NA	TRBJ2-5	CASSTDRVGGWQYF	TGTGCCAGCAGCACGGACAGGGTGGGGGGTTGGCAGTACTTC
TRBV12-3/TRBV12-4	NA	NA	TRBJ1-1	CASSPVGGTEAFF	TGTGCCAGCAGCCCGGTAGGAGGCACTGAAGCTTTCTTT
TRBV2	TRBD1	NA	TRBJ2-7	CASSEDRGRVLQYF	TGTGCCAGCAGTGAAGACAGGGGGCGCGTGTTGCAGTACTTC
TRBV5-1	TRBD2	NA	TRBJ2-1	CASSPAGGAYNEQFF	TGCGCCAGCTCCCCCGCGGGGGGGGCTTACAATGAGCAGTTCTTC
TRBV4-3	NA	NA	TRBJ2-4	CASSQEIQLAKNIQYF	TGCGCCAGCAGCCAAGAAATTCAGTTAGCCAAAAACATTCAGTACTTC
TRBV7-9	TRBD1	NA	TRBJ1-2	CASSSSGGDYGYTF	TGTGCCAGCAGCTCCTCAGGGGGCGACTATGGCTACACCTTC
TRBV9	NA	NA	TRBJ1-4	CASSVDSSSEKLFF	TGTGCCAGCAGCGTAGATAGTTCTAGTGAAAAACTGTTTTTT
TRBV5-1	TRBD2	NA	TRBJ2-1	CASSRAGNLAGSNEQFF	TGCGCCAGCAGCCGAGCAGGGAACCTAGCGGGGTCGAATGAGCAGTTCTTC
TRBV11-2	NA	NA	TRBJ1-3	CASSLAGAYGNTIYF	TGTGCCAGCAGCTTAGCAGGGGCGTACGGAAACACCATATATTTT
TRBV4-2	TRBD2	NA	TRBJ2-7	CASSPSTSVNEQYF	TGTGCCAGCAGCCCTTCGACTAGCGTAAACGAGCAGTACTTC
TRBV7-8	TRBD2	NA	TRBJ2-3	CASSPGLAGAESQYF	TGTGCCAGCAGCCCCGGACTAGCGGGAGCGGAATCGCAGTATTTT